This TCR beta chain was sequenced during a study of identical twins. Regarding the study as a whole: In zero-insertion analyses, partial confounding could arise from invariant MAIT and iNKT cells.

TCRdb re-called the 5' RACE reads with MiXCR, one entry per CDR3 protein. Counted here are around 340,000 distinct CDR3 sequences, 9% occurring once; the ten biggest clones make up roughly 8.7%. Turning to this clonotype: Its antigen is undetermined.

Germline-derived CDR1 and CDR2 are MGHRA and YSYEKL. The CDR3 spans 16 residues. Trimming pared 1 base from V and 0 bases from J, leaving 11 bases between. The TCR was taken from a woman aged 45 to 65 in good health. The chain has TRBV4-1 and TRBJ2-3; D not certain. The sample consisted of naive T cells sorted from blood. CDR3 nucleotide sequence: TGCGCCAGCAGCCAAGGGTCTACCTCTAGCACAGATACGCAGTATTTT. Translating gives CASSQGSTSSTDTQYF.